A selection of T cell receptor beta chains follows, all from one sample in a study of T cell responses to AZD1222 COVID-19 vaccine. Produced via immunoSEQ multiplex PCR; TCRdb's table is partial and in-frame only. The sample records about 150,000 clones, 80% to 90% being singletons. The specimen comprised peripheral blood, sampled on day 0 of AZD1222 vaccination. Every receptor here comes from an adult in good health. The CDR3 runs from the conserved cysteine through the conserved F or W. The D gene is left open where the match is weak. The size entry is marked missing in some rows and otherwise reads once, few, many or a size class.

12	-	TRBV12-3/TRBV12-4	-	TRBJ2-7	TGTGCCAGCAGTTCGAGAGGTTCCGAGCAGTACTTC	CASSSRGSEQYF
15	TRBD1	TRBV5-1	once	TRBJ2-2	TGCGCCAGCAGAGCCGGGACAGGGGGCTCCGGGGAGCTGTTTTTT	CASRAGTGGSGELFF
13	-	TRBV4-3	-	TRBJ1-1	TGCGCCAGCAGCCGAGCGGTAGGGACTGAAGCTTTCTTT	CASSRAVGTEAFF
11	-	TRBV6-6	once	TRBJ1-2	TGTGCCAGCAAGTCGGGGACGGGCTACACCTTC	CASKSGTGYTF
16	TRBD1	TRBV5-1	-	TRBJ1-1	TGCGCCAGCAGCCTAGGACAGGGGACTTTTGGCACTGAAGCTTTCTTT	CASSLGQGTFGTEAFF
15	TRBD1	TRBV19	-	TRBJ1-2	TGTGCCAGTAGTTCCGGACAGGGGAACGTTTATGGCTACACCTTC	CASSSGQGNVYGYTF
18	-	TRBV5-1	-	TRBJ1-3	TGCGCCAGCAGCTTGGGTCCCGCACAGGGCTTCCCTGGAAACACCATATATTTT	CASSLGPAQGFPGNTIYF
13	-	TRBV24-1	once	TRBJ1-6	TGTGCCACCAGGCAGGGAGAGGCTTCACCCCTCCACTTT	CATRQGEASPLHF
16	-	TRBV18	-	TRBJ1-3	TGTGCCAGCTCACCGGACAGAAATAAACCTGGAAACACCATATATTTT	CASSPDRNKPGNTIYF
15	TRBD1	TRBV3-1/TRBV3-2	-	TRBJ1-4	TGTGCCAGGACAGGGGGTCGGTCAACTAATGAAAAACTGTTTTTT	CARTGGRSTNEKLFF
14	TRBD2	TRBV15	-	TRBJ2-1	TGTGCCACCAGCAGGACTAGCGGAGACAATGAGCAGTTCTTC	CATSRTSGDNEQFF
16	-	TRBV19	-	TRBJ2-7	TGTGCCAGTAGTTTATACGGGACTCACGCGTCCTACGAGCAGTACTTC	CASSLYGTHASYEQYF
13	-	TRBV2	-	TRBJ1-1	TGTGCCAGCAGTGTAAGAGGGACCCAGTGGGCTTTCTTT	CASSVRGTQWAFF
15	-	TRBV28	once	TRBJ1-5	TGTGCCAGCAGACCTCCCCCAGGTCGCAATCAGCCCCAGCATTTT	CASRPPPGRNQPQHF